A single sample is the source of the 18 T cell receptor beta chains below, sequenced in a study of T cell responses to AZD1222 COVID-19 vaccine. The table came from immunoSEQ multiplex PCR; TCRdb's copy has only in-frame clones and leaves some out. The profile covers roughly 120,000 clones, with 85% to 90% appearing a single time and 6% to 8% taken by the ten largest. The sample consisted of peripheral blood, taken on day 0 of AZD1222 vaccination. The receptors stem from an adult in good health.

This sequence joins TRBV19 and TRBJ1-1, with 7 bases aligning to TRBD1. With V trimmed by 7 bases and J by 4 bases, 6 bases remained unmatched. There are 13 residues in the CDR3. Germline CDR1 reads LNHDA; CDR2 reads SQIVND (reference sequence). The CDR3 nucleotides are TGTGCCAGTAACAAACAGGGGACCACTGAAGCTTTCTTT. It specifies CASNKQGTTEAFF.

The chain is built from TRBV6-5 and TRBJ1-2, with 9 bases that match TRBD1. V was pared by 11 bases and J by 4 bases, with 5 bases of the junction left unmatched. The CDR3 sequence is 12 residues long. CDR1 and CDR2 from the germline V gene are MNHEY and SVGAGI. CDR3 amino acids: CAGGQGSYGYTF. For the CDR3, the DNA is TGTGCCGGCGGACAGGGGAGCTATGGCTACACCTTC.

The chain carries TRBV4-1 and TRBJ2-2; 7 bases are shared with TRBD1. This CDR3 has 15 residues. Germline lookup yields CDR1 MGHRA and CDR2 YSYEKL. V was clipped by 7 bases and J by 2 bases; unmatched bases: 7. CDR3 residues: CASNLRDRNTGELFF. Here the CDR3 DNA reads TGCGCCAGCAACCTAAGGGACAGAAACACCGGGGAGCTGTTTTTT.

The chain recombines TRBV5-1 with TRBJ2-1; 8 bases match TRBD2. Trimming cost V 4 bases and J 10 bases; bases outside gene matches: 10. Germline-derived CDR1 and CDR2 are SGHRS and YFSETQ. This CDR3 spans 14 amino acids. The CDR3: CASSRGGLKREQFF. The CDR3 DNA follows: TGCGCCAGCAGCCGGGGGGGACTAAAGAGGGAGCAGTTCTTC.

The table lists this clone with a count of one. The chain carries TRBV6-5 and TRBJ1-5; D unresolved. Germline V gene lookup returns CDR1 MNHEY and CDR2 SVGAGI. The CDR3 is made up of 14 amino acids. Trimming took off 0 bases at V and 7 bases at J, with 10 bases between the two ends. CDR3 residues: CASSYSREGQPQHF. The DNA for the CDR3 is TGTGCCAGCAGTTACTCGAGGGAAGGACAGCCCCAGCATTTT.

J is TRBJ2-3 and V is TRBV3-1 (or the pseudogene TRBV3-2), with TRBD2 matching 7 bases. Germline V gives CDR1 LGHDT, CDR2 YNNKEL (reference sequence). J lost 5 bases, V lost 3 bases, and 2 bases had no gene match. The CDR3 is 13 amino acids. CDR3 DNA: TGTGCCAGCAGCCAGGGGAGGGAAGATACGCAGTATTTT. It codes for CASSQGREDTQYF.

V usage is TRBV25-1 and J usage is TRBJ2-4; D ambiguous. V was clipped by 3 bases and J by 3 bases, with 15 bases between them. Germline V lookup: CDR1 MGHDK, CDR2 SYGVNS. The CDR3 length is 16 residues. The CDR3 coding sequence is TGTGCCAGCAGTGATAGCAACCGCGCCGGCAAAAACATTCAGTACTTC. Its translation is CASSDSNRAGKNIQYF.

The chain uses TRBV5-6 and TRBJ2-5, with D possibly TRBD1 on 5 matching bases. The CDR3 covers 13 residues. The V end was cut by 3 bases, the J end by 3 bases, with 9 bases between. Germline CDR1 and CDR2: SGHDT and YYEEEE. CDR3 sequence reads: CASSWGREETQYF. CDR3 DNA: TGTGCCAGCAGCTGGGGCAGGGAAGAGACCCAGTACTTC.

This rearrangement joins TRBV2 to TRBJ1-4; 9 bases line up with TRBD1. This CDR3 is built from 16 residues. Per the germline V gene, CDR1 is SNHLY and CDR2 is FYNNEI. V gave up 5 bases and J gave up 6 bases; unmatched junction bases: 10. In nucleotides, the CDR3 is TGTGCCAGCAGTCGAGCTTTGGGACAGGGATATGAAAAACTGTTTTTT. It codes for CASSRALGQGYEKLFF.

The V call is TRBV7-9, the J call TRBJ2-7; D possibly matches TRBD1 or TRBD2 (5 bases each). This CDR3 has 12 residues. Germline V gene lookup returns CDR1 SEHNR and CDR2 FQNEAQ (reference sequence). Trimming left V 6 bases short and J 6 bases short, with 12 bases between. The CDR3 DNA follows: TGTGCCAGCAGTGCGAGTGGGGGCGAGCAGTACTTC. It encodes CASSASGGEQYF.

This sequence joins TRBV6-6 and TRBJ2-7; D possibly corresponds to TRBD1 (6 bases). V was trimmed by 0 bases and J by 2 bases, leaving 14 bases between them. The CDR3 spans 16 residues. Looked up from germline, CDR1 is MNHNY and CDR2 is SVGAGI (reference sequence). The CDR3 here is CASSYSRAGDPYEQYF. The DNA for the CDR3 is TGTGCCAGCAGTTACTCGAGGGCAGGGGACCCCTACGAGCAGTACTTC.

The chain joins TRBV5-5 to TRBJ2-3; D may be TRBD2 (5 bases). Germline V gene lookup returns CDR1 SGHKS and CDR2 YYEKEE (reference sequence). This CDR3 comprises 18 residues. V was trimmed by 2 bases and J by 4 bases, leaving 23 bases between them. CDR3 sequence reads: CASSFGLLTAMRADTQYF. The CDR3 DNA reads TGTGCCAGCAGCTTTGGCCTCCTGACGGCAATGAGGGCAGATACGCAGTATTTT.

The CDR3 nucleotides are TGTGCCAGCTCCCGCAGCGGGAGGGCCGCCAATGAGCAGTTCTTC. Its protein product is CASSRSGRAANEQFF. The gene calls are TRBV18 and TRBJ2-1; 10 bases map to TRBD2. There are 15 residues in the CDR3. Germline V CDR1 and CDR2: KGHSH, LQKENI. V shed 6 bases and J 6 bases; nucleotides not matched to a gene: 8.

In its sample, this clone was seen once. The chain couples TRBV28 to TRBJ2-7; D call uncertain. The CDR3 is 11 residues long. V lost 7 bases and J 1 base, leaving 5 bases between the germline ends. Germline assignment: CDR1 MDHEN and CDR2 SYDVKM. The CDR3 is CASTYSYEQYF. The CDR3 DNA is TGTGCCAGCACCTATTCCTACGAGCAGTACTTC.

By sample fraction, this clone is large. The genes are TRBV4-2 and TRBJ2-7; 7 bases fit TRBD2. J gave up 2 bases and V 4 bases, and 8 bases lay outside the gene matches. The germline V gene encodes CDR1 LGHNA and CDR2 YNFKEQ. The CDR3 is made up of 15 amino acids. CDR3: CASSPTSVPPYEQYF. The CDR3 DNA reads TGTGCCAGCAGCCCTACTAGCGTCCCGCCCTACGAGCAGTACTTC.

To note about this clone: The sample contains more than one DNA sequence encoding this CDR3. The CDR3 DNA sequence: TGTGCCAGCAGCATGGGACAGGGGGGAGAAAAACTGTTTTTT. Protein sequence: CASSMGQGGEKLFF. J is TRBJ1-4 and V is TRBV7-2, with TRBD1 identical over 11 bases. This CDR3 has 14 residues. After removal of 5 bases from V and 8 bases from J, the junction contained 4 bases not matched to a gene. Germline V gene lookup returns CDR1 SGHTA and CDR2 FQGNSA. The complete variable domain, with remaining parts taken from reference TRBV7-2 and TRBJ1-4, reads GAGVSQSPSNKVTEKGKDVELRCDPISGHTALYWYRQSLGQGLEFLIYFQGNSAPDKSGLPSDRFSAERTGGSVSTLTIQRTQQEDSAVYLCASSMGQGGEKLFFGSGTQLSVL.

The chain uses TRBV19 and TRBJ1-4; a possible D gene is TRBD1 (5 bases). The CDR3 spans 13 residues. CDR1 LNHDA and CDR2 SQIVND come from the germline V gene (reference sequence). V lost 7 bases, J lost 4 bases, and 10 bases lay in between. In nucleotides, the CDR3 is TGTGCCAGTACGGGGGAGCTTAATGAAAAACTGTTTTTT. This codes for CASTGELNEKLFF.

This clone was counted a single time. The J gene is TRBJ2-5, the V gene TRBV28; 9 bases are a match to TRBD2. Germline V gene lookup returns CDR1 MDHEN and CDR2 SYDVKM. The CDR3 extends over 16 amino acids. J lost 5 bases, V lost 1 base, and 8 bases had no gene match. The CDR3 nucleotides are TGTGCCAGCAGTTTATTCGGGGCGGGAGGGCCTGAGACCCAGTACTTC. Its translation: CASSLFGAGGPETQYF. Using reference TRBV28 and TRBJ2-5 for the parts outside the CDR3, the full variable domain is DVKVTQSSRYLVKRTGEKVFLECVQDMDHENMFWYRQDPGLGLRLIYFSYDVKMKEKGDIPEGYSVSREKKERFSLILESASTNQTSMYLCASSLFGAGGPETQYFGPGTRLLVL.